This TCR beta chain was sequenced for a study of OX40 agonist ivuxolimab in advanced cancers. Study at large: Three individuals attained partial responses, comprising one hepatocellular carcinoma case and two cutaneous melanoma cases. Study outcomes and limitations: Individuals who were partial responders at 0.1-3.0 mg/kg had clonal expansion that ranked among the lowest.

In the case of this clone: Antigen specificity is unknown.

The V and J ends lost 4 bases and 1 base respectively, with 7 bases between them. CDR3 length: 13 residues. Germline assignment: CDR1 SGHTA and CDR2 FQGNSA. TCRdb's copy holds only in-frame clones and misses some; the assay was immunoSEQ multiplex PCR. This table holds around 72,000 clones, about 90% found once. The V gene is TRBV7-2, the J gene TRBJ2-5, with unresolved D. The sample here was CD4+ or CD8+ T cells sorted from blood, taken in a trial of the OX40 agonist ivuxolimab. The sequence was collected from an adult with an advanced solid tumor such as melanoma, head and neck, liver or kidney cancer. The CDR3, as DNA: TGTGCCAGCAGCTCACGGGTCCAAGAGACCCAGTACTTC. Its translation is CASSSRVQETQYF.